A single sample is the source of the 14 T cell receptor beta chains below, sequenced in a study of blood T cell repertoires in COVID-19. Clones were sequenced by immunoSEQ multiplex PCR, and TCRdb holds only the in-frame ones, with some missing. The table records about 170,000 clones, approximately 86% of them present only once. Sequencing was performed on peripheral blood. Receptors originate from a woman in her thirties or forties with COVID-19, enrolled during active disease.

This clone was observed a handful of times. The chain combines TRBV6-1 with TRBJ1-2; weak D call: TRBD1 (5 bases). The germline CDR1 and CDR2 sequences are MNHNS and SASEGT. The CDR3 has 14 amino acids. Deletions cut 1 base from V and 8 bases from J, with 14 bases between. CDR3: CASSEVGGRRGYTF. The CDR3 coding sequence is TGTGCCAGCAGTGAAGTCGGGGGGAGGAGGGGCTACACCTTC.

The V and J genes are TRBV28 and TRBJ2-7, with 7 bases lining up with TRBD2. Germline V gene lookup returns CDR1 MDHEN and CDR2 SYDVKM. The length of the CDR3 is 14 residues. J gave up 2 bases and V 6 bases, and 7 bases lay outside the gene matches. In nucleotides, the CDR3 is TGTGCCAGCAGCCGGGGGGACCGACCCTACGAGCAGTACTTC. It translates to CASSRGDRPYEQYF.

The J gene is TRBJ2-2, the V gene TRBV6-1; TRBD2 matches 11 bases. CDR1 and CDR2 (germline): MNHNS, SASEGT. The CDR3 runs to 17 residues. Trimming took 2 bases from V and 1 from J; bases not matched to a gene: 3. CDR3 in amino acids: CASSELAGGLNTGELFF. The CDR3 nucleotides are TGTGCCAGCAGTGAACTAGCGGGGGGTTTGAACACCGGGGAGCTGTTTTTT.

The genes are TRBV19 and TRBJ1-1; D is uncertain. This CDR3 is built from 14 residues. Germline values: CDR1 LNHDA, CDR2 SQIVND (reference sequence). V was clipped by 6 bases and J by 0 bases, with 11 bases between them. CDR3 sequence (DNA): TGTGCCAGTAGGTCTTCTAGATTGAACACTGAAGCTTTCTTT. This sequence encodes CASRSSRLNTEAFF. The whole variable domain, filled in from reference TRBV19 and TRBJ1-1, reads DGGITQSPKYLFRKEGQNVTLSCEQNLNHDAMYWYRQDPGQGLRLIYYSQIVNDFQKGDIAEGYSVSREKKESFPLTVTSAQKNPTAFYLCASRSSRLNTEAFFGQGTRLTVV.

The chain has TRBV7-9 and TRBJ1-2; D is unclear. The germline V and J ends were trimmed by 1 base and 4 bases, with 10 bases remaining between them. Germline CDR1 and CDR2: SEHNR and FQNEAQ (reference sequence). The CDR3 covers 14 residues. CDR3 coding DNA: TGTGCCAGCAGCTTAGGAGGCCACCTCTATGGCTACACCTTC. Translating it yields CASSLGGHLYGYTF.

The V call is TRBV18, the J call TRBJ1-1; weak D call: TRBD1 (5 bases). This CDR3 is built from 15 residues. Germline loops: CDR1 KGHSH, CDR2 LQKENI. Trimming left V 3 bases short and J 3 bases short, with 14 bases between. The CDR3 DNA reads TGTGCCAGCTCACCTGGGGCAGGTAGGGACACTGAAGCTTTCTTT. Its protein is CASSPGAGRDTEAFF.

The chain uses TRBV29-1 and TRBJ2-4; a possible D gene is TRBD2 (6 bases). This CDR3 comprises 13 residues. V was pared by 4 bases and J by 3 bases, with 10 bases between. Per germline, CDR1 SQVTM and CDR2 ANQGSEA. The chain's CDR3 is CSVGGENKNIQYF. The CDR3 DNA is TGCAGCGTTGGCGGGGAAAACAAAAACATTCAGTACTTC.

The chain carries TRBV27 and TRBJ2-1; 11 nucleotides agree with TRBD2. J was trimmed by 4 bases and V by 5 bases; bases with no gene match: 4. This CDR3 comprises 15 residues. Germline CDR1 is MNHEY and CDR2 is SMNVEV (reference sequence). This chain's CDR3 is CASSPRTSGYNEQFF. The CDR3 DNA is TGTGCCAGCAGTCCGAGGACTAGCGGGTACAATGAGCAGTTCTTC.

The chain joins TRBV5-1 to TRBJ2-3; possible D gene TRBD1, 6 bases. This CDR3 has 14 amino acids. CDR1 is SGHRS, CDR2 YFSETQ, per germline. Trimming removed 0 bases from V and 2 bases from J, with 7 bases in between. The CDR3 loop is CASSLDRATDTQYF. CDR3 in DNA: TGCGCCAGCAGCTTGGACAGGGCCACAGATACGCAGTATTTT.

This chain uses TRBV19 with TRBJ1-1; D remains ambiguous. The CDR3 runs 14 residues. Germline CDR1 reads LNHDA; CDR2 reads SQIVND (reference sequence). V gave up 1 base and J gave up 5 bases, with 11 bases separating them. The CDR3: CASSIALVRTEAFF. The CDR3 DNA reads TGTGCCAGTAGTATAGCCTTAGTCAGGACTGAAGCTTTCTTT.

The J gene is TRBJ2-2, the V gene TRBV9; possible D gene TRBD2, 5 bases. V was cut by 0 bases and J by 4 bases, with 10 bases left in between. Germline loops: CDR1 SGDLS, CDR2 YYNGEE. The CDR3 runs to 15 residues. The CDR3 bases are TGTGCCAGCAGCGTAGATCTTAGCGCCACCGGGGAGCTGTTTTTT. It yields the protein CASSVDLSATGELFF.

The V and J genes are TRBV30 and TRBJ1-1, with a tentative D call TRBD1 (5 bases). CDR1 and CDR2 from the germline V gene are GTSNPN and SVGIG (reference sequence). The CDR3 consists of 14 residues. Trimming took 8 bases from V and 4 from J, leaving 20 bases between them. The CDR3, as DNA: TGTGCCAGACTAGTTAAGCGGGGCGGCACTGAAGCTTTCTTT. Translation: CARLVKRGGTEAFF.

The rearrangement joins TRBV15 to TRBJ2-5, with TRBD1 as a possible D gene (6 bases). Trimming shortened V by 2 bases and J by 4 bases, and 17 bases separated the two germline ends. The CDR3 has 16 amino acids. Germline CDR1 and CDR2: LNHNV and YYDKDF (reference sequence). CDR3 coding DNA: TGTGCCACCAGCAGAATAGTTGAGGGGGTAGGAGAGACCCAGTACTTC. Protein product: CATSRIVEGVGETQYF.

This rearrangement joins TRBV5-1 to TRBJ2-7; D might be TRBD1 (5 bases). V was shortened by 4 bases and J by 2 bases, with 13 bases between the two germline ends. The CDR3 is made up of 14 amino acids. Germline-derived CDR1 and CDR2 are SGHRS and YFSETQ. DNA for the CDR3: TGCGCCAGCAGCCCTGACAGAAGAACCTACGAGCAGTACTTC. Translated, it gives CASSPDRRTYEQYF.